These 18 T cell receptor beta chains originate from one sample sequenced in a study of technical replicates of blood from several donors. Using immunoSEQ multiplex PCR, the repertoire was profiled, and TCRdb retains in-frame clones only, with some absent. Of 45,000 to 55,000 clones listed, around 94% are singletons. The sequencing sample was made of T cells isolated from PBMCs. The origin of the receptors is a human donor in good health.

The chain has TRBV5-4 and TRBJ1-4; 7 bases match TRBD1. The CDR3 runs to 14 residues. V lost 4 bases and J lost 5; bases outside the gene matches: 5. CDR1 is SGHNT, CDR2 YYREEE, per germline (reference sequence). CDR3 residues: CASSPGQRNEKLFF. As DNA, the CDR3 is TGTGCCAGCAGCCCGGGACAGCGAAATGAAAAACTGTTTTTT.

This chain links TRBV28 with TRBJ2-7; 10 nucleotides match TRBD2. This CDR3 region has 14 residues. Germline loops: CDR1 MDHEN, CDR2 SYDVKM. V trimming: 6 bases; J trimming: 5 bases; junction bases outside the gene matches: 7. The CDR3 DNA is TGTGCCAGCAGGGAGAACACTAGCGGGGACGAGCAGTACTTC. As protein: CASRENTSGDEQYF.

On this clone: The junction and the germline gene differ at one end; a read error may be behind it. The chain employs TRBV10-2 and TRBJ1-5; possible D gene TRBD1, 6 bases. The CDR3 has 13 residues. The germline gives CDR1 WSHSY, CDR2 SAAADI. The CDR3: CASSEGRGAGDEF. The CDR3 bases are TGCGCCAGCAGTGAGGGGAGGGGGGCAGGTGATGAATTT.

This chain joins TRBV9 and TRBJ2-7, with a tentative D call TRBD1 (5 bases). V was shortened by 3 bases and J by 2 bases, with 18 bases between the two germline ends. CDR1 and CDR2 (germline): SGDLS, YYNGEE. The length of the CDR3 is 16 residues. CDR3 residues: CASSDTSTDIPYEQYF. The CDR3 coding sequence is TGTGCCAGCAGCGATACCTCCACGGACATCCCCTACGAGCAGTACTTC.

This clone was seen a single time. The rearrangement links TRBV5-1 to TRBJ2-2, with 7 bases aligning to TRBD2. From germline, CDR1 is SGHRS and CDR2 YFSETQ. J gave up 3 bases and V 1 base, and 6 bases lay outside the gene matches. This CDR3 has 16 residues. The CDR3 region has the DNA TGCGCCAGCAGCTTGTCCCGGGGGAGGGACACCGGGGAGCTGTTTTTT. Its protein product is CASSLSRGRDTGELFF.

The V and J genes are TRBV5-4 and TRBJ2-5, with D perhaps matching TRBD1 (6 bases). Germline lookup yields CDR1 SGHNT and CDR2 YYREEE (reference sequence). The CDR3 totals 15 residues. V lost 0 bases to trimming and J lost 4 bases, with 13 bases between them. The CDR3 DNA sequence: TGTGCCAGCAGCTTGGTCGGACAGCGTCTAGAGACCCAGTACTTC. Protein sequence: CASSLVGQRLETQYF.

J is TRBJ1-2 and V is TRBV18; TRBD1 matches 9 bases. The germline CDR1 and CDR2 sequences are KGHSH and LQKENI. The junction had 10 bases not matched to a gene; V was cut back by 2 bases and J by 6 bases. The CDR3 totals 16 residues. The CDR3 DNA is TGTGCCAGCTCACCAAACGAACAGGGGGCCTATAATGGCTACACCTTC. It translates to CASSPNEQGAYNGYTF.

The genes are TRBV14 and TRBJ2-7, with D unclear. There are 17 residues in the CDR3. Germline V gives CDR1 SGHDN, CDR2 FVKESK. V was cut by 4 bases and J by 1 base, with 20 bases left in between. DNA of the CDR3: TGTGCCAGCAGCCGAACCGCGTTAGCTGATTATTCCTACGAGCAGTACTTC. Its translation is CASSRTALADYSYEQYF.

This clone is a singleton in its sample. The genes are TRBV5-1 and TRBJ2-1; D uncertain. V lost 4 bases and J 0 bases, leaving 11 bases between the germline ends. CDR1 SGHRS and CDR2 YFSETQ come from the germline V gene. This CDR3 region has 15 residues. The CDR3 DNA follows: TGCGCCAGCAGCCTCGAAGCTAGCTCCTACAATGAGCAGTTCTTC. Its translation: CASSLEASSYNEQFF. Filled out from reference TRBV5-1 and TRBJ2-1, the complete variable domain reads KAGVTQTPRYLIKTRGQQVTLSCSPISGHRSVSWYQQTPGQGLQFLFEYFSETQRNKGNFPGRFSGRQFSNSRSEMNVSTLELGDSALYLCASSLEASSYNEQFFGPGTRLTVL.

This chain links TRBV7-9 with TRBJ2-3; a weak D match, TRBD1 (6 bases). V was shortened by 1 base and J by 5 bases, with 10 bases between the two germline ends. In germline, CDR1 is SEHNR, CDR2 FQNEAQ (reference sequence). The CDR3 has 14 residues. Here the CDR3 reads CASSLETGRDTQYF. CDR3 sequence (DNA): TGTGCCAGCAGCTTAGAGACAGGACGAGATACGCAGTATTTT.

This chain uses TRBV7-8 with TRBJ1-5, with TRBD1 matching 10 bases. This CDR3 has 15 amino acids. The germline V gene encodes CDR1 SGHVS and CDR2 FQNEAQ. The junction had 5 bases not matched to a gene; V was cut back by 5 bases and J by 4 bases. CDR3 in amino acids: CASSQDRGENQPQHF. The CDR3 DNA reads TGTGCCAGCAGCCAGGACAGGGGGGAAAATCAGCCCCAGCATTTT. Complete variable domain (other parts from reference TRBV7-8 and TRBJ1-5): GAGVSQSPRYKVAKRGQDVALRCDPISGHVSLFWYQQALGQGPEFLTYFQNEAQLDKSGLPSDRFFAERPEGSVSTLKIQRTQQEDSAVYLCASSQDRGENQPQHFGDGTRLSIL.

CDR3 bases: TGTGCCAGCAGCGCCGGGACTAGCGGTTACAATGAGCAGTTCTTC. Translated: CASSAGTSGYNEQFF. V and J are TRBV9 and TRBJ2-1; TRBD2 agrees at 11 bases. The CDR3 totals 15 residues. Germline CDR1 is SGDLS and CDR2 is YYNGEE. V lost 3 bases and J lost 4; bases outside the gene matches: 3.

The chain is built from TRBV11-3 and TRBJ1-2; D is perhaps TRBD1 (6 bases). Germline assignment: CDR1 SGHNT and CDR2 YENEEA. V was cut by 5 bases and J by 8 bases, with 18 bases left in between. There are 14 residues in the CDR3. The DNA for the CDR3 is TGTGCCAGCAGCGCCCTGACAGGCCGCCTCGGCTACACCTTC. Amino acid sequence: CASSALTGRLGYTF.

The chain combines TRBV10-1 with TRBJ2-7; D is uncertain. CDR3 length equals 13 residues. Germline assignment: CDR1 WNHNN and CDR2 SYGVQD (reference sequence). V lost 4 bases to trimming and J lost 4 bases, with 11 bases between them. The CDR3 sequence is CASSGQTRYEQYF. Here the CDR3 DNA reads TGCGCCAGCAGTGGACAAACTCGATACGAGCAGTACTTC.

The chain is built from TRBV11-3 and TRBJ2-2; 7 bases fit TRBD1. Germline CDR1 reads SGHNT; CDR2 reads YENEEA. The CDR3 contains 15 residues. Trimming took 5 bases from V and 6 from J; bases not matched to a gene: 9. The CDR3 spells CASSTRQGGPGELFF. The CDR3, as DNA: TGTGCCAGCAGCACCCGACAGGGCGGACCCGGGGAGCTGTTTTTT.

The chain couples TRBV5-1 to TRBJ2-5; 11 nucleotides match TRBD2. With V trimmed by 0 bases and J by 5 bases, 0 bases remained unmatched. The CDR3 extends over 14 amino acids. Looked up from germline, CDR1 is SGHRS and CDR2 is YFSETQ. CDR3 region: CASSLGTSGETQYF. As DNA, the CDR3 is TGCGCCAGCAGCTTGGGGACTAGCGGGGAGACCCAGTACTTC.

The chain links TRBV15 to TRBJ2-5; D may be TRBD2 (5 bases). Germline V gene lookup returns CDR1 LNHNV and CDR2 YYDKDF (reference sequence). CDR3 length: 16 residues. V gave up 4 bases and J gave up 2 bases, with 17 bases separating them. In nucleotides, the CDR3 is TGTGCCACCAGCAACCCGGACTTGCCACTTCAAGAGACCCAGTACTTC. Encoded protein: CATSNPDLPLQETQYF.

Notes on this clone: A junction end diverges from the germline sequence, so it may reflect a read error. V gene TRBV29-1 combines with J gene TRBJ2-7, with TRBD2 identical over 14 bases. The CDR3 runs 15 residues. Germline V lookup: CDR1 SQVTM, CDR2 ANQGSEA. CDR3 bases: TGCAGCGTTGAAGGGACTAGCGGGGGGTCCTTCGAGCAGTACTTC. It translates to CSVEGTSGGSFEQYF.